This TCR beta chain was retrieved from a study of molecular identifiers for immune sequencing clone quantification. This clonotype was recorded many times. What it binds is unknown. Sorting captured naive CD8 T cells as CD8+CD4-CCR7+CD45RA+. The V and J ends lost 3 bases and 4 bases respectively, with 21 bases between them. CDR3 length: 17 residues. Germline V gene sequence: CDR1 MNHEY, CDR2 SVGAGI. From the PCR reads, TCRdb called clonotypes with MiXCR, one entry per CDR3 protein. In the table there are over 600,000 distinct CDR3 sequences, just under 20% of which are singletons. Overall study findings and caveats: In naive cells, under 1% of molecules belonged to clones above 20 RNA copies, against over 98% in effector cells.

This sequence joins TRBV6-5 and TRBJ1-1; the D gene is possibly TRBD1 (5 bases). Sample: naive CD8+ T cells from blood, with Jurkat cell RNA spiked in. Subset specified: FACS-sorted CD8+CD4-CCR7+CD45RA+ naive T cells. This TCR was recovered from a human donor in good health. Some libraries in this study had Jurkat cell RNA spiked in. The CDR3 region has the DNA TGTGCCAGCAGTTATGGGACGCCTGGTGGGCGGGGCACTGAAGCTTTCTTT. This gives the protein CASSYGTPGGRGTEAFF.